These T cell receptor beta chains were read from a single sample in a study of identical twins. TCRdb re-derived calls from the 5' RACE reads in MiXCR, one entry per CDR3 protein. This sample yields about 920,000 distinct CDR3 sequences, of which more than 9% are seen a single time; 1.5% to 2% belongs to the top ten. The same sample was also used in a study of yellow fever vaccine responses in identical twins.

The sequenced material came from PBMCs. These receptors were obtained from a woman under 30 in good health. Each CDR3 is given with its conserved first and last residue. A D gene is named only where the DNA matches it firmly. Only part of the rows carry a size: once, few, many, or a class if the clone is expanded.

v_gene: TRBV5-1; j_gene: TRBJ2-2; d_gene: -; abundance: few; CDR3aa: CASSRTGTERTGELFF; CDR3nt: TGCGCCAGCAGCCGGACCGGGACGGAGAGAACCGGGGAGCTGTTTTTT
v_gene: TRBV15; j_gene: TRBJ1-5; d_gene: -; abundance: -; CDR3aa: CATSRDLGYQPQHF; CDR3nt: TGTGCCACCAGCAGAGATCTAGGGTATCAGCCCCAGCATTTT
v_gene: TRBV12-3/TRBV12-4; j_gene: TRBJ2-1; d_gene: -; abundance: many; CDR3aa: CASTPASVGDNEQFF; CDR3nt: TGTGCCAGCACCCCGGCTAGCGTTGGGGACAATGAGCAGTTCTTC
v_gene: TRBV27; j_gene: TRBJ2-2; d_gene: TRBD1; abundance: -; CDR3aa: CASSSRQGAGGELFF; CDR3nt: TGTGCCAGCAGTTCCCGACAGGGGGCGGGCGGGGAGCTGTTTTTT
v_gene: TRBV15; j_gene: TRBJ1-2; d_gene: TRBD1; abundance: few; CDR3aa: CATSSRTGGSGYTF; CDR3nt: TGTGCCACCAGCAGCCGGACAGGGGGCTCTGGCTACACCTTC
v_gene: TRBV24-1; j_gene: TRBJ1-3; d_gene: -; abundance: many; CDR3aa: CATSDFSKSSGNTIYF; CDR3nt: TGTGCCACCAGTGATTTCAGCAAATCCTCTGGAAACACCATATATTTT
v_gene: TRBV24-1; j_gene: TRBJ2-2; d_gene: -; abundance: many; CDR3aa: CATSDLPGPRAGELFF; CDR3nt: TGTGCCACCAGTGATTTGCCCGGGCCCCGTGCCGGGGAGCTGTTTTTT
v_gene: TRBV4-1; j_gene: TRBJ1-1; d_gene: -; abundance: few; CDR3aa: CASSQGRWEGTEAFF; CDR3nt: TGCGCCAGCAGCCAAGGAAGGTGGGAGGGGACTGAAGCTTTCTTT
v_gene: TRBV20-1; j_gene: TRBJ2-1; d_gene: TRBD2; abundance: few; CDR3aa: CSASQSGRSYNEQFF; CDR3nt: TGCAGTGCTAGTCAAAGCGGGAGGAGTTACAATGAGCAGTTCTTC
v_gene: TRBV25-1; j_gene: TRBJ2-2; d_gene: -; abundance: -; CDR3aa: CASSEVVGMNTGELFF; CDR3nt: TGTGCCAGCAGTGAAGTGGTAGGGATGAACACCGGGGAGCTGTTTTTT
v_gene: TRBV6-5; j_gene: TRBJ2-7; d_gene: TRBD1; abundance: few; CDR3aa: CASSSWTGYEQYF; CDR3nt: TGTGCCAGCAGTTCTTGGACAGGTTACGAGCAGTACTTC
v_gene: TRBV29-1; j_gene: TRBJ2-2; d_gene: -; abundance: many; CDR3aa: CSGDQGSGELFF; CDR3nt: TGCAGCGGGGACCAGGGGTCCGGGGAGCTGTTTTTT
v_gene: TRBV12-3/TRBV12-4; j_gene: TRBJ2-7; d_gene: -; abundance: once; CDR3aa: CASSYVTEIHEQYF; CDR3nt: TGTGCCAGCAGCTACGTGACAGAGATCCACGAGCAGTACTTC
v_gene: TRBV20-1; j_gene: TRBJ1-2; d_gene: -; abundance: -; CDR3aa: CSARVGSHPYGYTF; CDR3nt: TGCAGTGCTAGAGTAGGGAGCCACCCCTATGGCTACACCTTC
v_gene: TRBV7-3; j_gene: TRBJ2-1; d_gene: TRBD1; abundance: few; CDR3aa: CASSLRETGTGGYSSYNEQFF; CDR3nt: TGTGCCAGCAGCTTAAGGGAAACCGGGACAGGGGGCTACAGCTCCTACAATGAGCAGTTCTTC
v_gene: TRBV5-1; j_gene: TRBJ2-1; d_gene: TRBD1; abundance: -; CDR3aa: CASSWGTGGQNEQFF; CDR3nt: TGCGCCAGCAGCTGGGGGACAGGGGGCCAAAATGAGCAGTTCTTC
v_gene: TRBV2; j_gene: TRBJ1-2; d_gene: -; abundance: few; CDR3aa: CASSEVWSSYGYTF; CDR3nt: TGTGCCAGCAGTGAAGTTTGGAGCAGCTATGGCTACACCTTC
v_gene: TRBV4-2; j_gene: TRBJ1-5; d_gene: -; abundance: many; CDR3aa: CASSQEGDGHLQPQHF; CDR3nt: TGTGCCAGCAGCCAAGAGGGAGACGGTCATCTTCAGCCCCAGCATTTT
v_gene: TRBV5-5; j_gene: TRBJ1-1; d_gene: -; abundance: few; CDR3aa: CASSLLPDRTMNTEAFF; CDR3nt: TGTGCCAGCAGCTTGCTACCCGACAGGACGATGAACACTGAAGCTTTCTTT
v_gene: TRBV29-1; j_gene: TRBJ1-1; d_gene: TRBD1; abundance: few; CDR3aa: CSVRTGGNTEAFF; CDR3nt: TGCAGCGTTCGGACAGGGGGCAACACTGAAGCTTTCTTT
v_gene: TRBV7-9; j_gene: TRBJ2-5; d_gene: -; abundance: -; CDR3aa: CASSEKQGYQETQYF; CDR3nt: TGTGCCAGCAGCGAAAAACAGGGTTACCAAGAGACCCAGTACTTC
v_gene: TRBV3-1; j_gene: TRBJ1-3; d_gene: -; abundance: -; CDR3aa: CASSQMQGSGNTIYF; CDR3nt: TGTGCCAGCAGCCAAATGCAGGGGTCAGGAAACACCATATATTTT
v_gene: TRBV28; j_gene: TRBJ2-1; d_gene: TRBD2; abundance: -; CDR3aa: CASSFSGSGGNEQFF; CDR3nt: TGTGCCAGCAGTTTTAGCGGGAGTGGGGGCAATGAGCAGTTCTTC
v_gene: TRBV29-1; j_gene: TRBJ2-1; d_gene: -; abundance: few; CDR3aa: CSVEEGEPNEQFF; CDR3nt: TGCAGCGTTGAAGAAGGGGAGCCTAATGAGCAGTTCTTC
v_gene: TRBV7-2; j_gene: TRBJ2-3; d_gene: -; abundance: few; CDR3aa: CASNDWLDTQYF; CDR3nt: TGTGCCAGCAACGACTGGCTAGATACGCAGTATTTT
v_gene: TRBV20-1; j_gene: TRBJ1-4; d_gene: -; abundance: -; CDR3aa: CSARDRRGAVEKLFF; CDR3nt: TGCAGTGCTAGAGATCGTCGGGGGGCGGTTGAAAAACTGTTTTTT
v_gene: TRBV20-1; j_gene: TRBJ1-5; d_gene: TRBD1; abundance: many; CDR3aa: CSARRPGGQGNQPQHF; CDR3nt: TGCAGTGCTAGACGCCCCGGGGGACAGGGCAATCAGCCCCAGCATTTT
v_gene: TRBV20-1; j_gene: TRBJ2-1; d_gene: TRBD2; abundance: many; CDR3aa: CSARDPRLAATNEQFF; CDR3nt: TGCAGTGCTAGAGATCCGAGACTAGCGGCTACAAATGAGCAGTTCTTC
v_gene: TRBV28; j_gene: TRBJ2-7; d_gene: -; abundance: -; CDR3aa: CASSPIEESYEQYF; CDR3nt: TGTGCCAGCAGTCCCATCGAGGAGTCCTACGAGCAGTACTTC
v_gene: TRBV24-1; j_gene: TRBJ2-3; d_gene: -; abundance: few; CDR3aa: CATSALRGNPPDTQYF; CDR3nt: TGTGCCACCAGTGCCTTGAGGGGAAACCCCCCAGATACGCAGTATTTT
v_gene: TRBV5-4; j_gene: TRBJ2-2; d_gene: -; abundance: -; CDR3aa: CASSSGGRVIPGELFF; CDR3nt: TGTGCCAGCAGCTCCGGAGGGCGGGTTATTCCCGGGGAGCTGTTTTTT
v_gene: TRBV12-3/TRBV12-4; j_gene: TRBJ1-2; d_gene: TRBD1; abundance: many; CDR3aa: CASSLSTGEGYTF; CDR3nt: TGTGCCAGCAGTTTGTCGACAGGGGAAGGCTACACCTTC
v_gene: TRBV7-2; j_gene: TRBJ2-3; d_gene: -; abundance: many; CDR3aa: CASSLETSTDTQYF; CDR3nt: TGTGCCAGCAGCTTGGAAACGAGCACAGATACGCAGTATTTT
v_gene: TRBV29-1; j_gene: TRBJ2-1; d_gene: TRBD2; abundance: -; CDR3aa: CSVGAGGANEQFF; CDR3nt: TGCAGCGTTGGAGCGGGAGGGGCCAATGAGCAGTTCTTC
v_gene: TRBV5-1; j_gene: TRBJ2-3; d_gene: TRBD1; abundance: -; CDR3aa: CASRAGTGLTSTDTQYF; CDR3nt: TGCGCCAGCAGAGCCGGGACAGGGTTAACTAGCACAGATACGCAGTATTTT
v_gene: TRBV7-3; j_gene: TRBJ2-1; d_gene: -; abundance: many; CDR3aa: CASSPLGYNEQFF; CDR3nt: TGTGCCAGCAGCCCTTTGGGTTACAATGAGCAGTTCTTC
v_gene: TRBV10-3; j_gene: TRBJ2-7; d_gene: TRBD2; abundance: few; CDR3aa: CAISEMAGDYEQYF; CDR3nt: TGTGCCATCAGCGAAATGGCGGGAGACTACGAGCAGTACTTC
v_gene: TRBV11-2; j_gene: TRBJ2-4; d_gene: -; abundance: few; CDR3aa: CASSLDHEQGPLRNIQYF; CDR3nt: TGTGCCAGCAGCTTAGATCACGAGCAGGGGCCCCTCCGAAACATTCAGTACTTC
v_gene: TRBV27; j_gene: TRBJ2-2; d_gene: -; abundance: -; CDR3aa: CASSTDSGELFF; CDR3nt: TGTGCCAGCAGTACGGACAGCGGGGAGCTGTTTTTT
v_gene: TRBV6-2/TRBV6-3; j_gene: TRBJ2-1; d_gene: TRBD2; abundance: few; CDR3aa: CASRKEWDRLLAGGREQFF; CDR3nt: TGTGCCAGCAGGAAGGAGTGGGACAGACTTCTAGCGGGAGGGCGTGAGCAGTTCTTC
v_gene: TRBV11-3; j_gene: TRBJ2-5; d_gene: -; abundance: few; CDR3aa: CASTRDQETQYF; CDR3nt: TGTGCCAGCACTAGGGACCAAGAGACCCAGTACTTC
v_gene: TRBV9; j_gene: TRBJ2-7; d_gene: TRBD2; abundance: -; CDR3aa: CASSVDLAGSYEQYF; CDR3nt: TGTGCCAGCAGCGTAGACCTAGCGGGAAGCTACGAGCAGTACTTC
v_gene: TRBV20-1; j_gene: TRBJ1-6; d_gene: -; abundance: few; CDR3aa: CSASQGNSPLHF; CDR3nt: TGCAGTGCTAGTCAGGGTAACTCACCCCTCCACTTT
v_gene: TRBV29-1; j_gene: TRBJ1-4; d_gene: -; abundance: few; CDR3aa: CSVWRNEKLFF; CDR3nt: TGCAGCGTTTGGCGAAATGAAAAACTGTTTTTT
v_gene: TRBV10-2; j_gene: TRBJ2-1; d_gene: TRBD1; abundance: few; CDR3aa: CASSGYRGPYNEQFF; CDR3nt: TGCGCCAGCAGTGGATACAGGGGGCCCTACAATGAGCAGTTCTTC
v_gene: TRBV7-9; j_gene: TRBJ1-3; d_gene: -; abundance: -; CDR3aa: CASSFNGLVSGNTIYF; CDR3nt: TGTGCCAGCAGCTTTAACGGTCTGGTCTCTGGAAACACCATATATTTT
v_gene: TRBV12-3/TRBV12-4; j_gene: TRBJ2-2; d_gene: TRBD2; abundance: once; CDR3aa: CASSFQAGVGGELFF; CDR3nt: TGTGCCAGCAGTTTCCAAGCGGGGGTCGGCGGGGAGCTGTTTTTT
v_gene: TRBV20-1; j_gene: TRBJ2-1; d_gene: TRBD2; abundance: few; CDR3aa: CSARLAGGPNEQFF; CDR3nt: TGCAGTGCTCGACTAGCGGGAGGGCCCAATGAGCAGTTCTTC
v_gene: TRBV5-1; j_gene: TRBJ1-2; d_gene: -; abundance: -; CDR3aa: CASSASTGIYGYTF; CDR3nt: TGCGCCAGCAGCGCTTCTACAGGGATTTATGGCTACACCTTC
v_gene: TRBV29-1; j_gene: TRBJ2-2; d_gene: -; abundance: many; CDR3aa: CSVQGFTGELFF; CDR3nt: TGCAGCGTCCAGGGATTCACCGGGGAGCTGTTTTTT
v_gene: TRBV12-3/TRBV12-4; j_gene: TRBJ2-6; d_gene: -; abundance: many; CDR3aa: CASSFGGAGANVLTF; CDR3nt: TGTGCCAGCAGCTTTGGCGGAGCTGGGGCCAACGTCCTGACTTTC
v_gene: TRBV20-1; j_gene: TRBJ2-1; d_gene: -; abundance: -; CDR3aa: CSARMWDPLQAYNEQFF; CDR3nt: TGCAGTGCTAGGATGTGGGATCCTCTCCAGGCATACAATGAGCAGTTCTTC
v_gene: TRBV4-2; j_gene: TRBJ2-2; d_gene: TRBD2; abundance: few; CDR3aa: CASTPGGLAGGTNTGELFF; CDR3nt: TGTGCCAGCACCCCGGGGGGGCTAGCGGGAGGAACGAACACCGGGGAGCTGTTTTTT